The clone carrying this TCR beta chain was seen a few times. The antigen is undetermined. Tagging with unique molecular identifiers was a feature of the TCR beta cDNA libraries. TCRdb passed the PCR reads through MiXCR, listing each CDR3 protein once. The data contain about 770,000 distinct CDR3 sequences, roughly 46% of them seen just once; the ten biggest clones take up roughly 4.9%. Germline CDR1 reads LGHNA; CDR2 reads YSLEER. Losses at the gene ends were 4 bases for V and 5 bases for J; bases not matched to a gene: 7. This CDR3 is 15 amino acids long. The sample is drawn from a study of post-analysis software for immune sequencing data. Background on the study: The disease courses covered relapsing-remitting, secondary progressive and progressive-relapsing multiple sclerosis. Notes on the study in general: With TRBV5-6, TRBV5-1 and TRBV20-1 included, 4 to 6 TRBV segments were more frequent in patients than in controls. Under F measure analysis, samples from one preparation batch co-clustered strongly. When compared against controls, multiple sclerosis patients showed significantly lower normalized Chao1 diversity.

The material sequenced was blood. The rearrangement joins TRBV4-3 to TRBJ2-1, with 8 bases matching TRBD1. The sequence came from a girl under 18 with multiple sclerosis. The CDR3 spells CASSPGTGWDNEQFF. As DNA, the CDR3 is TGCGCCAGCAGCCCTGGGACAGGTTGGGACAATGAGCAGTTCTTC.